The clone carrying this T cell receptor (beta chain) was found many times. The CDR3 contains 13 residues. V lost 5 bases to trimming and J lost 11 bases; unmatched junction nucleotides: 9. TCRdb recomputed calls from the RT-PCR reads with MiXCR, one row per CDR3 protein. The data show hundreds of thousands of distinct CDR3 sequences, with around 9.9% seen just once and 10% to 15% held by the top ten. These data are taken from a study of response to subunit inactivated influenza vaccine. The sequencing here drew on PBMCs from blood, taken roughly 6 weeks after vaccination. This chain joins TRBV12-3 or TRBV12-4 and TRBJ2-1; 7 bases match TRBD1. The clonotype comes from a man aged 45-65 years who received an inactivated influenza vaccine. The CDR3 DNA is TGTGCCAGCAGTCCCAAACCGGGACAGAAGCAGTTCTTC. Translation gives CASSPKPGQKQFF.